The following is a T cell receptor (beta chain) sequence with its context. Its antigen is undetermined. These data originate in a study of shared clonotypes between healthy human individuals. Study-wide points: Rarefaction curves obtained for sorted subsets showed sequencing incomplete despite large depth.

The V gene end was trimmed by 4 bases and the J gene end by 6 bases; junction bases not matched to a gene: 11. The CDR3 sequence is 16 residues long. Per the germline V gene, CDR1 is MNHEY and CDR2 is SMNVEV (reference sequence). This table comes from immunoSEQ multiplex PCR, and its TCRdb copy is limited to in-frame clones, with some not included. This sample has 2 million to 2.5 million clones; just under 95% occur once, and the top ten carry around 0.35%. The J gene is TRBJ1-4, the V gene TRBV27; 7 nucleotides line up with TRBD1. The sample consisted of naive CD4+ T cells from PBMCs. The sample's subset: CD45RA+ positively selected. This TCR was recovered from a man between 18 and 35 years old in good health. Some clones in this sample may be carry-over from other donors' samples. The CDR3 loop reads CASSYTAAGGDEKLFF. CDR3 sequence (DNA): TGTGCCAGCAGTTACACCGCGGCAGGGGGAGATGAAAAACTGTTTTTT.